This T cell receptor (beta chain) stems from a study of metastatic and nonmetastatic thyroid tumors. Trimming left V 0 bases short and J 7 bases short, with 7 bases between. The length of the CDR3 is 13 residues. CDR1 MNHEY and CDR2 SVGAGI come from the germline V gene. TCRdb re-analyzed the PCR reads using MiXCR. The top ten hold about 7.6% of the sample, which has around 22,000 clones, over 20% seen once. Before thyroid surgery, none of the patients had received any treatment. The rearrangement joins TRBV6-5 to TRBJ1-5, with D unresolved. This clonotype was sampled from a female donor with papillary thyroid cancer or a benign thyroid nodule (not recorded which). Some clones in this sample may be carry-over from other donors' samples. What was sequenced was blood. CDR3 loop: CASSYSIQQPQHF. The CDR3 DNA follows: TGTGCCAGCAGTTACTCGATACAGCAGCCCCAGCATTTT.